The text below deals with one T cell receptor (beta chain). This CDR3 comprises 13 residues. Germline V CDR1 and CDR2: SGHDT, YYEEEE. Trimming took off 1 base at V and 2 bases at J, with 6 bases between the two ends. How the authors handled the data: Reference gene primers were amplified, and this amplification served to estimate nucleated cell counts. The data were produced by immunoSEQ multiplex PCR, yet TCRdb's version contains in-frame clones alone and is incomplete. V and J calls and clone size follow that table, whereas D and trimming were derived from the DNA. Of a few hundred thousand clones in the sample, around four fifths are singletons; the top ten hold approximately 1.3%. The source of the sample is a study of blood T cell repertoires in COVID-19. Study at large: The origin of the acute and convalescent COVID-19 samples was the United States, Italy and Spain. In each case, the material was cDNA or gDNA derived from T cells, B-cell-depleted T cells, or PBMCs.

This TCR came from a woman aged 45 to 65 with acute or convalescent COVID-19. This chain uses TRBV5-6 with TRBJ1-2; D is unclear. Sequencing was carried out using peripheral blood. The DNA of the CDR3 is TGTGCCAGCAGCTTGTCTCCCAACTATGGCTACACCTTC. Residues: CASSLSPNYGYTF.